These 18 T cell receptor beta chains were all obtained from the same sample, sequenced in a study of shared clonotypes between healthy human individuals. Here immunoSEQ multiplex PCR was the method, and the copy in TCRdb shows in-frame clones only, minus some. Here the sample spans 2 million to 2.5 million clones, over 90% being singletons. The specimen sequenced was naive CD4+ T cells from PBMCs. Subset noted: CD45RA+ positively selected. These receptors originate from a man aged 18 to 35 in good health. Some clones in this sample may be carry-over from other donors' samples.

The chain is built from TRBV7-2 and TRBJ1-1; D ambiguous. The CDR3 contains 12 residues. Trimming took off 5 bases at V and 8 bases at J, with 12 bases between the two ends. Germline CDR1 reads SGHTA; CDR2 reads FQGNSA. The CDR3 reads CASSLMRLEAFF. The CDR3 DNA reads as TGTGCCAGCAGCCTGATGCGTTTGGAAGCTTTCTTT.

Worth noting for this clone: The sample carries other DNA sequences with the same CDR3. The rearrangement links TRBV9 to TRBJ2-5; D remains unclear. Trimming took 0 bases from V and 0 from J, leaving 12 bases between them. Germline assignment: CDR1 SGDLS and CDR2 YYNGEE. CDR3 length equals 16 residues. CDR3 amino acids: CASSVDSGRYQETQYF. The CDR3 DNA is TGTGCCAGCAGCGTAGACTCGGGCAGGTACCAAGAGACCCAGTACTTC.

The CDR3 region is CASTESHGWYYEQYF. CDR3 bases: TGTGCCAGCACCGAGTCGCACGGTTGGTACTACGAGCAGTACTTC. The chain joins TRBV7-8 to TRBJ2-7, with unresolved D. CDR1 is SGHVS and CDR2 is FQNEAQ in the germline V gene. There are 15 residues in the CDR3. V was trimmed by 7 bases and J by 3 bases, leaving 19 bases between them.

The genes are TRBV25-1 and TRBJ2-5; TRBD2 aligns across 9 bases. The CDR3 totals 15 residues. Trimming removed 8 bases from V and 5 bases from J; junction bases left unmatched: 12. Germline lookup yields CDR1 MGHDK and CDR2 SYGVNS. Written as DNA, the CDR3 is TGTGCCAGCTCTGGGGGCGGGAGGGCCGGGGAGACCCAGTACTTC. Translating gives CASSGGGRAGETQYF. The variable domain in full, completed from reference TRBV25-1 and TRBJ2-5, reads EADIYQTPRYLVIGTGKKITLECSQTMGHDKMYWYQQDPGMELHLIHYSYGVNSTEKGDLSSESTVSRIRTEHFPLTLESARPSHTSQYLCASSGGGRAGETQYFGPGTRLLVL.

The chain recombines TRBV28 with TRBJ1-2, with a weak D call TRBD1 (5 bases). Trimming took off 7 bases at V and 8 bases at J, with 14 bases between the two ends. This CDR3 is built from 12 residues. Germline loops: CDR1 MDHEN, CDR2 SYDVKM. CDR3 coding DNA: TGTGCCAGCACGGGACCCCTCCGAGGCTACACCTTC. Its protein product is CASTGPLRGYTF.

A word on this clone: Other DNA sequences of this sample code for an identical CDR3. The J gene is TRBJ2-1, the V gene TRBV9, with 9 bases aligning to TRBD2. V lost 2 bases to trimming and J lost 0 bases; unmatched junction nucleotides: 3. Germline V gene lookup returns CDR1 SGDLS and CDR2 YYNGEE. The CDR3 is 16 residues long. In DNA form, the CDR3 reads TGTGCCAGCAGCGTTAGCGGGGGCAGCTCCTACAATGAGCAGTTCTTC. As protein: CASSVSGGSSYNEQFF.

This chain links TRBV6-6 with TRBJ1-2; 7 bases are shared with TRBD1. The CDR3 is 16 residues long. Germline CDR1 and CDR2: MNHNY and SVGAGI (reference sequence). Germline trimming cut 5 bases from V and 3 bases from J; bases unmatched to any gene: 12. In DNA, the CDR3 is TGTGCCAGCAGTCGCCCCCTTGGGACAGCACACTATGGCTACACCTTC. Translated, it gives CASSRPLGTAHYGYTF.

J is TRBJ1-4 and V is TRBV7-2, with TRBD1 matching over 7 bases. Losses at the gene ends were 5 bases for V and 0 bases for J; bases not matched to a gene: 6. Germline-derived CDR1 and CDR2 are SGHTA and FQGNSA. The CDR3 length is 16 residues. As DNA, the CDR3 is TGTGCCAGCAGCAGAGACAGGGCCACAACTAATGAAAAACTGTTTTTT. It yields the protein CASSRDRATTNEKLFF.

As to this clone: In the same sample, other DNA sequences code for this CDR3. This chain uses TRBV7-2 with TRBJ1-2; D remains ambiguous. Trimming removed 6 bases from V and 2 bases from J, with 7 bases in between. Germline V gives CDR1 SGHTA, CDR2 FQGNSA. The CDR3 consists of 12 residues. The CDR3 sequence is CASSQINYGYTF. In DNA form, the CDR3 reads TGTGCCAGCAGTCAGATAAACTATGGCTACACCTTC.

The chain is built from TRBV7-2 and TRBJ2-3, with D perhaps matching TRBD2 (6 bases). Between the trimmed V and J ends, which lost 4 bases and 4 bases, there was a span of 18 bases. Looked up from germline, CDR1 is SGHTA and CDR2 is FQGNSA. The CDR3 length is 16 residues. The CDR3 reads CASSSPYGRRSDTQYF. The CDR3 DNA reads TGTGCCAGCAGCTCTCCTTACGGGAGAAGATCAGATACGCAGTATTTT.

The CDR3 region is CASSLFGGRGEQYF. Written as DNA, the CDR3 is TGTGCCAGCAGTTTATTCGGAGGCAGGGGCGAGCAGTACTTC. This chain uses TRBV28 with TRBJ2-7; D is perhaps TRBD1 (6 bases). The CDR3 has 14 amino acids. Trimming cost V 1 base and J 6 bases, with 13 bases left between them. Looked up from germline, CDR1 is MDHEN and CDR2 is SYDVKM.

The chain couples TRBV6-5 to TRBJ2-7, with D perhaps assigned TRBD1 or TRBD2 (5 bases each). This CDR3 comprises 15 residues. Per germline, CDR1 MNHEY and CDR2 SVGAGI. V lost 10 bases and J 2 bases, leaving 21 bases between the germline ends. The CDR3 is CATGPGTTLTYEQYF. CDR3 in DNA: TGTGCCACCGGACCCGGGACGACGCTTACCTACGAGCAGTACTTC.

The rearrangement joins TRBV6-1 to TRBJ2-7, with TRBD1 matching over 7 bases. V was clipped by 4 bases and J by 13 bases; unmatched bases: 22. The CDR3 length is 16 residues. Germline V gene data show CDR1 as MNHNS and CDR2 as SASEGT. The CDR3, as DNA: TGTGCCAGCAGTGCACAATACGGGACAGCTGGGACCAGGGAATACTTC. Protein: CASSAQYGTAGTREYF.

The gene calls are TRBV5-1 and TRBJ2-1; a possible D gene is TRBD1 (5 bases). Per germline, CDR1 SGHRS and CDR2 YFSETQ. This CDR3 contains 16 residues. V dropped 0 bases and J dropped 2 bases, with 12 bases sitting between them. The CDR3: CASSLAASGTYNEQFF. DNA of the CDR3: TGCGCCAGCAGCTTGGCCGCGTCAGGGACCTACAATGAGCAGTTCTTC. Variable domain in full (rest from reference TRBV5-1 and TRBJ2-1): KAGVTQTPRYLIKTRGQQVTLSCSPISGHRSVSWYQQTPGQGLQFLFEYFSETQRNKGNFPGRFSGRQFSNSRSEMNVSTLELGDSALYLCASSLAASGTYNEQFFGPGTRLTVL.

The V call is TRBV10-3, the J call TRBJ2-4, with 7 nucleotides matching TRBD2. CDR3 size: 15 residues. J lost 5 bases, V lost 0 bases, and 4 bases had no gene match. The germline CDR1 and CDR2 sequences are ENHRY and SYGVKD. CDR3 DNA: TGTGCCATCAGTGAGTCGACGGGACTACAAAACATTCAGTACTTC. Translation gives CAISESTGLQNIQYF.

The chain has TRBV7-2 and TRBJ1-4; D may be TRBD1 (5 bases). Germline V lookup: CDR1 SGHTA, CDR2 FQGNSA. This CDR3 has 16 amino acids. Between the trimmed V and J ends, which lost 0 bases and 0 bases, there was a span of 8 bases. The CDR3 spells CASSLARGATNEKLFF. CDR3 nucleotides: TGTGCCAGCAGCTTAGCAAGGGGAGCAACTAATGAAAAACTGTTTTTT.

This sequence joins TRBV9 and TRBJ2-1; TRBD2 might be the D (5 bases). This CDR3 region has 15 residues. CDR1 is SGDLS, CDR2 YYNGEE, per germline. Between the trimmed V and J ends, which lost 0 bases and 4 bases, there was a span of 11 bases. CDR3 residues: CASSVAGNGYNEQFF. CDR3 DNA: TGTGCCAGCAGCGTAGCGGGGAACGGGTACAATGAGCAGTTCTTC.

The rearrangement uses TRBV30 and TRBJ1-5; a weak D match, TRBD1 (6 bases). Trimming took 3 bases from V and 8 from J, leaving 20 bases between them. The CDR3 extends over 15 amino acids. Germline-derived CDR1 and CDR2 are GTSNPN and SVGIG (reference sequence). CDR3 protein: CAWRGGSGHGKPQHF. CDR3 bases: TGTGCCTGGAGGGGGGGATCGGGACACGGAAAGCCCCAGCATTTT.